This T cell receptor (beta chain) comes out of a study of cytomegalovirus exposure and HLA in healthy donors. Study-level points and caveats: An analysis that came later showed most CMV-associated TCR beta chains appearing HLA-restricted. TCR association rates varied by HLA locus in a later analysis, with DRB1 highest and HLA-C lowest. The study assumed roughly uniform donor sequencing depth for presence/absence analyses. According to the study, 160 or so TCR beta chains were cytomegalovirus-associated.

The primer mix had 60 Vbeta and 13 Jbeta primers. This table comes from immunoSEQ multiplex PCR, and its TCRdb copy is limited to in-frame clones, with some not included. The table has roughly 180,000 clones, about 79% seen once. On this clone: Antigen unknown.

The origin of this receptor is a girl aged 2 to 10 in good health and CMV-seropositive. The material sequenced was PBMCs.

The CDR3 DNA reads TGTGCCAGCAGCCTACAGGGGAGGACTGACTATGGCTACACCTTC. Translated: CASSLQGRTDYGYTF. The chain has TRBV4-2 and TRBJ1-2, with 7 bases lining up with TRBD1. This CDR3 has 15 amino acids. Germline V gene data show CDR1 as LGHNA and CDR2 as YNFKEQ. Losses at the gene ends were 4 bases for V and 3 bases for J; bases not matched to a gene: 8.